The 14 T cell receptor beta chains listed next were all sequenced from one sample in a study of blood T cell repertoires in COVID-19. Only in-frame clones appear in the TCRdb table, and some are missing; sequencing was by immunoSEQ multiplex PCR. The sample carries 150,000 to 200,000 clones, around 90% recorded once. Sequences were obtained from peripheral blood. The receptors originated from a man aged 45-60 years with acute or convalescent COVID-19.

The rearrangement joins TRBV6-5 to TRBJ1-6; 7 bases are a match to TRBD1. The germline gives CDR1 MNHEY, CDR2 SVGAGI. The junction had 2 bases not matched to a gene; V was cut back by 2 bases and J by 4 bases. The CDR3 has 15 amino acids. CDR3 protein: CASSYGDSYNSPLHF. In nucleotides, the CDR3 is TGTGCCAGCAGTTACGGGGACAGTTATAATTCACCCCTCCACTTT.

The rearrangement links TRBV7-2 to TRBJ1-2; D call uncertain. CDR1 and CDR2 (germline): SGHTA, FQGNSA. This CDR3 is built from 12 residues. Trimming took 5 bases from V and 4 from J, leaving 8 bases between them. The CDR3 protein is CASSNLFYGYTF. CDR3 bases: TGTGCCAGCAGCAATTTATTCTATGGCTACACCTTC.

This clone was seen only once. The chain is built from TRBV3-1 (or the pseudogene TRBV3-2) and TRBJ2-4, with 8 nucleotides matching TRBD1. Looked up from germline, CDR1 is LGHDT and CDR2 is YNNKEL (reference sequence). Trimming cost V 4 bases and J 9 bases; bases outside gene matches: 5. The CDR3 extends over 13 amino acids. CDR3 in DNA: TGTGCCAGCAGCCGCCGGGACAGGATCATTCAGTACTTC. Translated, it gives CASSRRDRIIQYF.

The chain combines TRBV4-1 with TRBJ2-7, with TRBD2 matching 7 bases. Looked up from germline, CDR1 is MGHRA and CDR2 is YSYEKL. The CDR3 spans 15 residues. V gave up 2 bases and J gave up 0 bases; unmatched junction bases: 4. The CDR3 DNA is TGCGCCAGCAGCCAACAAGCGGGGAGCTCCTACGAGCAGTACGTC. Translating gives CASSQQAGSSYEQYV.

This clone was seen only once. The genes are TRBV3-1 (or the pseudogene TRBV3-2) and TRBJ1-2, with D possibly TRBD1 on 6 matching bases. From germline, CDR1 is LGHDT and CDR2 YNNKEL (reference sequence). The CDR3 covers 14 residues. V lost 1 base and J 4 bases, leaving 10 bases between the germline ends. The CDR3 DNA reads TGTGCCAGCAGCCAAGTTCAGGGGCTCTATGGCTACACCTTC. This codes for CASSQVQGLYGYTF.

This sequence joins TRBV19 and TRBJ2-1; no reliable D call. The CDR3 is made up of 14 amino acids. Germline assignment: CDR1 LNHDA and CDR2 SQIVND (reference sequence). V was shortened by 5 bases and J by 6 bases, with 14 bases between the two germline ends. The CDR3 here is CASSPLPGANEQFF. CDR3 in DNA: TGTGCCAGTAGTCCACTCCCCGGTGCCAATGAGCAGTTCTTC. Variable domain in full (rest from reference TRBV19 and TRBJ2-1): DGGITQSPKYLFRKEGQNVTLSCEQNLNHDAMYWYRQDPGQGLRLIYYSQIVNDFQKGDIAEGYSVSREKKESFPLTVTSAQKNPTAFYLCASSPLPGANEQFFGPGTRLTVL.

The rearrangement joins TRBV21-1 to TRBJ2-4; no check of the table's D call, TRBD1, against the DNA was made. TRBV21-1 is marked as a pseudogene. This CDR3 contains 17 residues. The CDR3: CASPLPSRQGGENIQYF. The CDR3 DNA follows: TGTGCCAGCCCCCTCCCAAGCCGACAGGGCGGGGAAAACATTCAGTACTTC.

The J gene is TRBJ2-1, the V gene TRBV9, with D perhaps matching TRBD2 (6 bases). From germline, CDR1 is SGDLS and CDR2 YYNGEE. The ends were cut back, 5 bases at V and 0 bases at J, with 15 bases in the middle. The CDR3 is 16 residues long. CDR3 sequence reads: CASSSSGLSSYNEQFF. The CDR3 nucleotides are TGTGCCAGCAGTTCATCGGGACTCAGCTCCTACAATGAGCAGTTCTTC.

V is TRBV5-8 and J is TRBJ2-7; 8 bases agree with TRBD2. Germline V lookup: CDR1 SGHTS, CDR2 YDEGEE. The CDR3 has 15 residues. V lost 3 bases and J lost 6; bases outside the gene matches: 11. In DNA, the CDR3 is TGTGCCAGCAGCTGGGTGGGACTAGGCCCTCCCGAGCAGTACTTC. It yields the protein CASSWVGLGPPEQYF.

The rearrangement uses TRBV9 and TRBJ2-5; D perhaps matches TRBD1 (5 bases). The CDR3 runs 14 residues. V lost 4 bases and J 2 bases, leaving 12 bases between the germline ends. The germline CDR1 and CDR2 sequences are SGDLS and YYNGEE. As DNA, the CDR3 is TGTGCCAGCAGCTCCGACAGTGAACAAGAGACCCAGTACTTC. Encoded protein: CASSSDSEQETQYF.

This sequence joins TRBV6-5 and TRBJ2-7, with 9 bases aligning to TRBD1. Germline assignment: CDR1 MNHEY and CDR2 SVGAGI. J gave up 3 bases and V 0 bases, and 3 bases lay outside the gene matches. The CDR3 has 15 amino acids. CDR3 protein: CASSYSLDRGYEQYF. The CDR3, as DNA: TGTGCCAGCAGTTACTCATTGGACAGGGGCTACGAGCAGTACTTC.

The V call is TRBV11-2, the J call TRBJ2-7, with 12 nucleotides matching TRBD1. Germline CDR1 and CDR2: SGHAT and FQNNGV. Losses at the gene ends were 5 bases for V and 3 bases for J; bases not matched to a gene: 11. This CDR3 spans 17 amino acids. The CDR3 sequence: CASSRVPGTGGFYEQYF. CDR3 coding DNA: TGTGCCAGCAGCCGTGTTCCGGGGACAGGGGGCTTCTACGAGCAGTACTTC.

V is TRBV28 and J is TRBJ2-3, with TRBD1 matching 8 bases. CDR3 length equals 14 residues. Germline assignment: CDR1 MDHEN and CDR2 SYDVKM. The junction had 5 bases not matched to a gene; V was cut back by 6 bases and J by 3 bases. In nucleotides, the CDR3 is TGTGCCAGCAGCGAACAGGGGGTGACAGATACGCAGTATTTT. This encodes CASSEQGVTDTQYF.

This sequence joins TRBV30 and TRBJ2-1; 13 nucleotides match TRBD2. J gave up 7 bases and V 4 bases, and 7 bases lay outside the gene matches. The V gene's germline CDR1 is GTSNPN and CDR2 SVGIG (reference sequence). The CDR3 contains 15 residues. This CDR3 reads CAWTGLAGVVNEQFF. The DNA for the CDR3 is TGTGCCTGGACCGGACTAGCGGGGGTAGTAAATGAGCAGTTCTTC.